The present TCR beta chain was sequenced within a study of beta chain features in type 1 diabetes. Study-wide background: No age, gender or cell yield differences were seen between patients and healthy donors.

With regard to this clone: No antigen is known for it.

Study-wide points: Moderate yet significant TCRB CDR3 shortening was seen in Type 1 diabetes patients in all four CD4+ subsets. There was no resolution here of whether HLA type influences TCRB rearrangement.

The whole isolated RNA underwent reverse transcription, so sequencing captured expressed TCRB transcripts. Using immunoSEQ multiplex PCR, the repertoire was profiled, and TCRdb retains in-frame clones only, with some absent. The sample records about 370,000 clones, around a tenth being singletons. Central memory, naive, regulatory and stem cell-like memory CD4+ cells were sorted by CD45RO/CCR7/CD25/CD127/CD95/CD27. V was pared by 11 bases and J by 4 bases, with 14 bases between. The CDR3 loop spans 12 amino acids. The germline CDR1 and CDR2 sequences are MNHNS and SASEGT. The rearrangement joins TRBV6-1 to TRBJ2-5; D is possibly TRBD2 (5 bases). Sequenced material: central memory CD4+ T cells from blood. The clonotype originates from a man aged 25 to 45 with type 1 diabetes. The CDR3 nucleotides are TGTGCCGTTACGGGATTTTTAGAGACCCAGTACTTC. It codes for CAVTGFLETQYF.